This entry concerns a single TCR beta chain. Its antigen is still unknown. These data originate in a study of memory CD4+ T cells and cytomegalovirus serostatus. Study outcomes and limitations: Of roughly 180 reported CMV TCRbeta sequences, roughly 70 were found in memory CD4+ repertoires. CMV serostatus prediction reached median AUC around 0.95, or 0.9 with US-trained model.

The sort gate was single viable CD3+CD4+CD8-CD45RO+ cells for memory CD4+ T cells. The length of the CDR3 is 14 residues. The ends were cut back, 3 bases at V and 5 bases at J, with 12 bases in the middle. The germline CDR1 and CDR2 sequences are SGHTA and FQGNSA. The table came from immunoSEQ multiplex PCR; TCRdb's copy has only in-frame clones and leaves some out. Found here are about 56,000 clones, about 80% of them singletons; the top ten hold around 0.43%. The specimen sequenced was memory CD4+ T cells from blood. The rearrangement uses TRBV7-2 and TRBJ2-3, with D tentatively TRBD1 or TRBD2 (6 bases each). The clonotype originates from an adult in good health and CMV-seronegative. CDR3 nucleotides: TGTGCCAGCAGCTTGGGGGGCCCGGGAGATACGCAGTATTTT. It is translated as CASSLGGPGDTQYF. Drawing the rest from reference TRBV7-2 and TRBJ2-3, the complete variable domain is GAGVSQSPSNKVTEKGKDVELRCDPISGHTALYWYRQSLGQGLEFLIYFQGNSAPDKSGLPSDRFSAERTGGSVSTLTIQRTQQEDSAVYLCASSLGGPGDTQYFGPGTRLTVL.